In its sample, the clone carrying this T cell receptor beta chain was seen a few times. The antigen is not known. This entry belongs to a study of T-cell reconstitution after alpha-beta-depleted transplantation in children. During its preparation, the TCRbeta library received unique molecular identifiers. TCRdb passed the PCR reads through MiXCR, listing each CDR3 protein once. Here the sample spans 250,000 to 400,000 distinct CDR3 sequences, more than 20% being singletons. Points from the study as a whole: The study traced high day-60 TCRbeta diversity in some patients to surviving recipient T cells and thymic progenitors. Reports say that about two months after transplant, the alpha-beta T cells came out of several hundred graft clones that had expanded. Counts and diversity of T cells one year after transplant came mostly from newly produced T cells.

With V trimmed by 0 bases and J by 5 bases, 10 bases remained unmatched. In germline, CDR1 is MGHRA, CDR2 YSYEKL. The length of the CDR3 is 17 residues. The TCR was taken from a male patient between 5 and 17 years old who had a stem cell transplant for acute lymphoblastic leukemia, so the T cells may come from the graft donor. The chain carries TRBV4-1 and TRBJ2-7, with TRBD1 matching 10 bases. The sample was PBMCs, mostly from graft donor cells, taken 180 days after TCRalphabeta/CD19-depleted stem cell transplant. The CDR3 protein is CASSQDPRDRGVDEQYF. CDR3 nucleotides: TGCGCCAGCAGCCAAGATCCCCGGGACAGGGGTGTCGACGAGCAGTACTTC.